The present T cell receptor (beta chain) was sequenced within a study of blood T cells in healthy people across ages (dated by TCRdb to 2015 to 2017). With regard to the full study: Template switching captured roughly one uniquely barcoded TCR beta cDNA molecule per two T cells in model experiments. To avoid experimental bias, donors of different ages were randomly spread across the sequencing lanes. The donors were split into four age groups: young (average around 15 years), middle-aged (more than 35), aged (over 55) and long-lived (approximately 89). The study measured age-related changes in TCR beta repertoire diversity using deep sequencing normalized with unique cDNA molecular identifiers. Using the same blood draw, the study looked at two additional independent replicas of 1 million unique cDNA reads for two donors, one aged 18 to 30 and the other aged 80 or older.

CDR1 and CDR2, per the germline V gene, are SGHAT and FQNNGV. Trimming at the junction amounts to 0 bases on V and 1 base on J, and the germline ends lie 12 bases apart. The CDR3, from cysteine to phenylalanine, totals 16 residues. The sequence is cut down to CDR3 DNA, 48 bases in frame from base 1. Findings and caveats that apply to the study as a whole: As age increased, observed TCR beta diversity per million T cells dropped in a roughly linear way, and a significant reduction was already evident by age 40. The CMV infection status of donors was not known, potentially confounding age-related changes in expanded clonotypes. Compared with the aged group, more naive CD4+ T cells, fewer expanded clones and increased TCR diversity were shown by the long-lived group, suggesting age selection. Estimates of total diversity based on one million sequenced T cells were considered lower bounds and underestimates. Bulk unsorted PBMC profiling prevented conclusive comparison of naive and antigen-experienced compartments. A strong correlation was found between observed TCR beta diversity and the percentage of naive T cells measured by flow cytometry.

Systemically healthy Caucasian individuals from Russia, approximately 39 in total and aged 6 to 90 years, were included as donors. Around 10 milliliters of peripheral blood were collected from each donor into EDTA-treated Vacutainer tubes. Ficoll-Paque density-gradient centrifugation was used to isolate PBMCs, with at least 6.5 million per sample. Total RNA, at least 6 micrograms per sample, was extracted from PBMCs with Trizol reagent. For every donor, flow cytometry on a PBMC aliquot measured the percentage of naive CD45RAhigh/CD27high T cells. Libraries were constructed by 5' RACE. The sample was run on an Illumina HiSeq 2500. The second PCR ran for about 6 to 11 cycles and used a J-beta primer mix along with a sample-barcoded 5' primer. A template-switch 5' adaptor carrying 12 random nucleotides introduced a unique molecular identifier onto each TCR beta cDNA molecule. Each sample yielded at least 2.5 million CDR3-containing paired-end reads. First-strand cDNA was synthesized from all RNA with the Mint cDNA synthesis kit, primed by a TRBC-specific oligonucleotide. All cDNA was treated with uracil-DNA glycosylase and then went through a first 18-cycle PCR with the universal primers M1SS and BC2_uni_R. Under the source paper's analysis protocol: Each sample was normalized by randomly selecting 1 million high-quality reads, each carrying a distinct molecular identifier. Instead of being binned into consensus sequences, reads with shared molecular identifiers were discarded. MiTCR, run with a Q25 quality threshold and the strictest error-elimination algorithm, handled CDR3 identification, clonotype clustering and error correction. A nonparametric unseen species model with Euler transformation was used to estimate a lower bound on total TCR beta diversity. Clones were called with MiXCR by TCRdb after fastp trimmed the public reads at Q25, and only in-frame beta chains were retained. When rows share a CDR3 protein, they turn into one entry using the most common DNA and genes. TCRdb, not the authors, supplied the V and J calls. Here the sample has about 1.7 million distinct CDR3 sequences; roughly 27% occur a single time. The ten biggest clones cover over 7% of the sample.

This clonotype was seen just once. The target of this receptor is not known. The input lacks base qualities; no much larger clone sits a single base away. One read alone is weak evidence. The V and J genes are TRBV11-2 and TRBJ2-5; the D gene is perhaps TRBD1 or TRBD2, as each covers 6 bases. This sequence originates from a woman younger than 45 in good health. Sample: blood. For the CDR3, the sequence is CASSLDRRGVQETQYF. Read as DNA, the sequence is TGTGCCAGCAGCTTAGATCGTAGGGGGGTCCAAGAGACCCAGTACTTC.